A single sample gave rise to the 12 T cell receptor beta chains below, sequenced in a study of T cell responses to AZD1222 COVID-19 vaccine. Clones were read by immunoSEQ multiplex PCR, and TCRdb kept only the in-frame ones, dropping some. The table includes around 150,000 clones, about 91% detected once. Here the sequenced sample was peripheral blood, taken on day 0 of MenACWY control vaccination. These receptors originate from an adult in good health.

The chain recombines TRBV5-1 with TRBJ2-6; a possible D gene is TRBD1 (6 bases). Germline loops: CDR1 SGHRS, CDR2 YFSETQ. CDR3 length equals 18 residues. The germline V and J ends were trimmed by 1 base and 1 base, with 15 bases remaining between them. The CDR3 DNA is TGCGCCAGCAGCTTGTCGAGACAGGCTGTTTCTGGGGCCAACGTCCTGACTTTC. Its translation is CASSLSRQAVSGANVLTF.

This clone was seen more than once but under ten times. V usage is TRBV15 and J usage is TRBJ1-4, with TRBD1 matching 8 bases. The junction had 7 bases not matched to a gene; V was cut back by 2 bases and J by 8 bases. The V gene's germline CDR1 is LNHNV and CDR2 YYDKDF (reference sequence). The CDR3 is 15 residues long. In nucleotides, the CDR3 is TGTGCCACCAGCAGACGGGACAGGTATCAGGAAAAACTGTTTTTT. Protein sequence: CATSRRDRYQEKLFF. Together with reference TRBV15 and TRBJ1-4, the CDR3 gives the full variable domain: DAMVIQNPRYQVTQFGKPVTLSCSQTLNHNVMYWYQQKSSQAPKLLFHYYDKDFNNEADTPDNFQSRRPNTSFCFLDIRSPGLGDTAMYLCATSRRDRYQEKLFFGSGTQLSVL.

The V gene is TRBV9, the J gene TRBJ2-5, with a tentative D call TRBD2 (6 bases). V lost 3 bases to trimming and J lost 2 bases, with 14 bases between them. The CDR3 spans 15 residues. Per the germline V gene, CDR1 is SGDLS and CDR2 is YYNGEE. The CDR3 spells CASSAAGTSQETQYF. The CDR3, as DNA: TGTGCCAGCAGCGCCGCCGGGACTTCACAAGAGACCCAGTACTTC. Full variable domain (outside the CDR3, taken from reference TRBV9 and TRBJ2-5): DSGVTQTPKHLITATGQRVTLRCSPRSGDLSVYWYQQSLDQGLQFLIQYYNGEERAKGNILERFSAQQFPDLHSELNLSSLELGDSALYFCASSAAGTSQETQYFGPGTRLLVL.

The CDR3 here is CASGDRKYEQYF. The CDR3 DNA sequence: TGTGCTAGTGGGGACAGAAAATACGAGCAGTACTTC. The V call is TRBV12-5, the J call TRBJ2-7; D is possibly TRBD1 (6 bases). CDR1 LGHNT and CDR2 FRNRAP come from the germline V gene. V was cut by 6 bases and J by 4 bases, with 10 bases left in between. This CDR3 is 12 amino acids long.

V usage is TRBV27 and J usage is TRBJ1-5, with a tentative D call TRBD1 (6 bases). The germline gives CDR1 MNHEY, CDR2 SMNVEV (reference sequence). This CDR3 spans 18 amino acids. Trimming took 7 bases from V and 3 from J, leaving 25 bases between them. CDR3 DNA sequence: TGTGCCAGCACCCGGTTGAATGGACAGCAGATTTACAATCAGCCCCAGCATTTT. It encodes CASTRLNGQQIYNQPQHF.

This chain connects TRBV28 to TRBJ1-2; 12 bases are shared with TRBD1. Germline V gene lookup returns CDR1 MDHEN and CDR2 SYDVKM. CDR3 size: 17 residues. J gave up 8 bases and V 7 bases, and 17 bases lay outside the gene matches. The CDR3, as DNA: TGTGCCAGCACCCCGGGGGACAGGGGGCCCCGTCGGATGGGCTACACCTTC. Its protein product is CASTPGDRGPRRMGYTF.

The chain couples TRBV27 to TRBJ2-6, with D uncertain. Germline V gene lookup returns CDR1 MNHEY and CDR2 SMNVEV (reference sequence). Trimming shortened V by 4 bases and J by 0 bases, and 7 bases separated the two germline ends. The CDR3 has 15 amino acids. CDR3 in amino acids: CASSSADSGANVLTF. CDR3 in DNA: TGTGCCAGCAGTTCCGCAGACTCTGGGGCCAACGTCCTGACTTTC.

The chain uses TRBV6-2 or TRBV6-3 and TRBJ1-2, with D unclear. V lost 4 bases and J lost 4, with 10 bases in between. The CDR3 runs to 13 residues. CDR1 and CDR2 (germline): MNHEY, SVGEGT. The CDR3 region has the DNA TGTGCCAGCAGTTCGCGTCCACTCTATGGCTACACCTTC. It yields the protein CASSSRPLYGYTF.

The chain recombines TRBV6-4 with TRBJ1-2; 11 bases are shared with TRBD1. In germline, CDR1 is MRHNA, CDR2 SNTAGT. The CDR3 is 16 residues long. The V gene end was trimmed by 6 bases and the J gene end by 7 bases; junction bases not matched to a gene: 13. CDR3 residues: CASSPSGTGGLFGYTF. CDR3 sequence (DNA): TGTGCCAGCAGCCCCTCCGGGACAGGGGGACTATTTGGCTACACCTTC.

The gene calls are TRBV29-1 and TRBJ2-3; D call uncertain. The CDR3 sequence is 12 residues long. Trimming left V 6 bases short and J 0 bases short, with 7 bases between. Germline lookup yields CDR1 SQVTM and CDR2 ANQGSEA. Written as DNA, the CDR3 is TGCAGCGTAGTGCGGAGCACAGATACGCAGTATTTT. It encodes CSVVRSTDTQYF.

This clone was seen once. The rearrangement uses TRBV29-1 and TRBJ1-5, with D perhaps TRBD1 (5 bases). CDR1 and CDR2 (germline): SQVTM, ANQGSEA. V was clipped by 7 bases and J by 12 bases, with 16 bases between them. The CDR3 contains 11 residues. The CDR3 nucleotides read TGCAGCGAAATTTCAGCAGGGAACCAGCATTTT. As protein: CSEISAGNQHF.

The chain joins TRBV19 to TRBJ1-3; tentatively, D is TRBD1 (6 bases). Germline V CDR1 and CDR2: LNHDA, SQIVND (reference sequence). The CDR3 covers 14 residues. Trimming left V 4 bases short and J 0 bases short, with 7 bases between. Written as DNA, the CDR3 is TGTGCCAGTAGTAACAGGGTCTCTGGAAACACCATATATTTT. It specifies CASSNRVSGNTIYF.